These 2 T cell receptor beta chains were sequenced from one sample in a study of cytomegalovirus exposure and HLA in healthy donors. The primer mix had 60 Vbeta and 13 Jbeta primers. Data came from immunoSEQ multiplex PCR; TCRdb stores just in-frame clones and leaves some out. This sample contains 200,000 or so clones. Sequencing input: PBMCs. These receptor sequences come from a boy between 10 and 17 years old in good health and CMV-seronegative.

A word on this clone: Compared with germline, one end of the junction differs, possibly owing to a read error. CDR3 in amino acids: CSSRWDTEAFF. The CDR3 region has the DNA TGCAGTTCTCGTTGGGACACCGAAGCTTTCTTT. The J gene is TRBJ1-1, the V gene TRBV20-1; D might be TRBD1 (6 bases). Germline assignment: CDR1 DFQATT and CDR2 SNEGSKA (reference sequence). This CDR3 region has 11 residues.

The chain uses TRBV4-1 and TRBJ1-1; TRBD1 agrees at 7 bases. The CDR3 loop spans 13 amino acids. V trimming: 0 bases; J trimming: 11 bases; junction bases outside the gene matches: 6. Per the germline V gene, CDR1 is MGHRA and CDR2 is YSYEKL. The CDR3 DNA reads as TGCGCCAGCAGCCAAGAAGGGGGCCGGACGGCTTTCTTT. Its translation: CASSQEGGRTAFF.